These 17 T cell receptor beta chains originate from one sample sequenced in a study of vaccination effects on CD4 cells after COVID-19. Clones were read by immunoSEQ multiplex PCR, and TCRdb kept only the in-frame ones, dropping some. Of around 33,000 clones listed, less than 80% are singletons. Their antigen targets remain unknown. Antigen-specific CD4+ T cells were expanded with viral peptide pools in the ViraFEST assay before sequencing. Around day 10 of culture, CD4+ T cells were separated out. As their vaccination, participants received two doses of either BNT162b2 or mRNA-1273. The sequencing used CD4+ T cells from PBMCs cultured with SARS-CoV-2 spike peptides, collected after COVID-19 vaccination. The receptors come from a human donor who received a COVID-19 vaccine.

The CDR3 DNA is TGTGCCAGCAGTCCCGGACAGCCCTATGGCTACACCTTC. As protein: CASSPGQPYGYTF. This chain joins TRBV28 and TRBJ1-2; tentatively, D is TRBD1 (6 bases). The CDR3 totals 13 residues. The germline V gene encodes CDR1 MDHEN and CDR2 SYDVKM. Trimming left V 5 bases short and J 4 bases short, with 11 bases between.

The chain uses TRBV9 and TRBJ2-1; D is unclear. Germline lookup yields CDR1 SGDLS and CDR2 YYNGEE. Trimming cost V 1 base and J 5 bases, with 4 bases left between them. This CDR3 is 12 amino acids long. The DNA of the CDR3 is TGTGCCAGCAGCGTATTCGACAATGAGCAGTTCTTC. Translated: CASSVFDNEQFF. Variable domain in full (rest from reference TRBV9 and TRBJ2-1): DSGVTQTPKHLITATGQRVTLRCSPRSGDLSVYWYQQSLDQGLQFLIQYYNGEERAKGNILERFSAQQFPDLHSELNLSSLELGDSALYFCASSVFDNEQFFGPGTRLTVL.

The rearrangement links TRBV7-8 to TRBJ1-2, with unresolved D. CDR1 is SGHVS and CDR2 is FQNEAQ in the germline V gene. Trimming removed 1 base at V and 2 bases at J, with 11 bases between. The CDR3 runs to 15 residues. CDR3 in amino acids: CASSLEGGRNYGYTF. The CDR3 coding sequence is TGTGCCAGCAGCTTAGAGGGAGGCCGAAACTATGGCTACACCTTC.

This clone has just a few counts. V usage is TRBV7-9 and J usage is TRBJ1-1; weak D call: TRBD1 (5 bases). Trimming pared 0 bases from V and 7 bases from J, leaving 9 bases between. The CDR3 sequence is 13 residues long. Germline loops: CDR1 SEHNR, CDR2 FQNEAQ (reference sequence). The CDR3 here is CASSLAGALEAFF. Written as DNA, the CDR3 is TGTGCCAGCAGCTTAGCAGGGGCACTTGAAGCTTTCTTT.

The rearrangement uses TRBV30 and TRBJ1-1, with 8 bases lining up with TRBD1. The CDR3 has 12 residues. The V gene's germline CDR1 is GTSNPN and CDR2 SVGIG (reference sequence). Trimming cost V 5 bases and J 1 base; bases outside gene matches: 0. DNA of the CDR3: TGTGCCTGGGGACAGGGGAACACTGAAGCTTTCTTT. Protein sequence: CAWGQGNTEAFF.

A note on this clone: This clone may be a read error of a much larger clone one base away. The same CDR3 can be traced to other DNA sequences in this sample. V usage is TRBV4-1 and J usage is TRBJ1-5; TRBD1 might be the D (5 bases). The CDR3 covers 13 residues. V was cut by 1 base and J by 5 bases, with 6 bases left in between. Germline V gene data show CDR1 as MGHRA and CDR2 as YSYEKL. CDR3 region: CASSQAGDQPQHF. DNA for the CDR3: TGCGCCAGCAGCCAAGCGGGGGATCAGCCCCAGCATTTT.

The chain uses TRBV4-1 and TRBJ2-7; a weak D match, TRBD2 (6 bases). Per germline, CDR1 MGHRA and CDR2 YSYEKL. V lost 0 bases and J 2 bases, leaving 17 bases between the germline ends. This CDR3 has 17 residues. The CDR3 sequence is CASSQEMVLAGPYEQYF. CDR3 sequence (DNA): TGCGCCAGCAGCCAAGAGATGGTACTAGCCGGGCCCTACGAGCAGTACTTC.

The CDR3 region has the DNA TGTGCCAGCAGACCCGGGAATGAAAAACTGTTTTTT. Translated: CASRPGNEKLFF. The V gene is TRBV6-5, the J gene TRBJ1-4; D unclear. This CDR3 has 12 amino acids. Germline lookup yields CDR1 MNHEY and CDR2 SVGAGI. Trimming took 6 bases from V and 5 from J, leaving 7 bases between them.

V is TRBV5-4 and J is TRBJ1-1; D is uncertain. V was pared by 4 bases and J by 5 bases, with 18 bases between. In germline, CDR1 is SGHNT, CDR2 YYREEE (reference sequence). The CDR3 is 15 amino acids. In nucleotides, the CDR3 is TGTGCCAGCAGCCCGGAGTCCCAGAGGAAGACTGAAGCTTTCTTT. It yields the protein CASSPESQRKTEAFF.

This clone was observed a handful of times. The chain employs TRBV6-6 and TRBJ1-5; TRBD1 is a possible D gene (5 bases). Trimming cost V 5 bases and J 3 bases, with 14 bases left between them. This CDR3 contains 15 residues. The germline CDR1 and CDR2 sequences are MNHNY and SVGAGI (reference sequence). The CDR3 here is CASSAGTVNNQPQHF. CDR3 sequence (DNA): TGTGCCAGCAGTGCCGGGACGGTAAACAATCAGCCCCAGCATTTT.

The rearrangement links TRBV5-4 to TRBJ1-3, with a possible D match to TRBD1 (5 bases). The ends were cut back, 2 bases at V and 0 bases at J, with 12 bases in the middle. CDR1 and CDR2 from the germline V gene are SGHNT and YYREEE (reference sequence). This CDR3 contains 16 residues. CDR3 coding DNA: TGTGCCAGCAGCTTTTCGGGACCGAACTCTGGAAACACCATATATTTT. Translation gives CASSFSGPNSGNTIYF.

This clone was seen a few times. This chain connects TRBV7-2 to TRBJ2-5; D unresolved. The germline V gene has CDR1 SGHTA and CDR2 FQGNSA. The V end lost 5 bases, the J end lost 5 bases, and 18 bases lay between the germline ends. The CDR3 has 15 residues. CDR3 DNA: TGTGCCAGCAGCAAAAACTCCGGTGAGAAGGAGACCCAGTACTTC. Encoded protein: CASSKNSGEKETQYF.

This clone was seen more than once but under ten times. One end of the junction is discordant with germline, which a read error may explain. The V call is TRBV29-1, the J call TRBJ1-3; weak D call: TRBD1 (5 bases). From germline, CDR1 is SQVTM and CDR2 ANQGSEA. This CDR3 contains 12 residues. CDR3 coding DNA: TGCAGCGTCCTGGTCGGGGGAACCACCATATATTTT. It specifies CSVLVGGTTIYF.

The chain carries TRBV5-4 and TRBJ1-2, with D maybe TRBD1 (6 bases). Trimming stripped 4 bases from V and 2 bases from J, with 9 bases between. The CDR3 is 13 amino acids. The germline gives CDR1 SGHNT, CDR2 YYREEE (reference sequence). The CDR3 sequence: CASSVDRNYGYTF. In DNA, the CDR3 is TGTGCCAGCAGCGTGGACAGAAACTATGGCTACACCTTC.

This clone has more than one count but fewer than ten. The rearrangement joins TRBV11-2 to TRBJ1-4; D is uncertain. The CDR3 is made up of 14 amino acids. In germline, CDR1 is SGHAT, CDR2 FQNNGV. The V end lost 2 bases, the J end lost 6 bases, and 10 bases lay between the germline ends. In DNA, the CDR3 is TGTGCCAGCAGCTTATCATGGCACTATGAAAAACTGTTTTTT. Its translation: CASSLSWHYEKLFF.

This chain connects TRBV9 to TRBJ2-6; D is unclear. Germline-derived CDR1 and CDR2 are SGDLS and YYNGEE. The length of the CDR3 is 15 residues. Trimming cost V 1 base and J 0 bases, with 5 bases left between them. The CDR3 sequence is CASSVPRSGANVLTF. The CDR3 DNA sequence: TGTGCCAGCAGCGTACCGCGCTCTGGGGCCAACGTCCTGACTTTC.

This clone appeared once. The J gene is TRBJ2-3, the V gene TRBV18, with 9 bases fitting TRBD1. Germline V gene sequence: CDR1 KGHSH, CDR2 LQKENI. This CDR3 is built from 16 residues. The V segment lost 3 bases and the J segment 2 bases; nucleotides outside the gene matches: 6. The CDR3 region has the DNA TGTGCCAGCTCACCTACCGGGACAGGGCTCACAGATACGCAGTATTTT. Translation gives CASSPTGTGLTDTQYF. Filled out from reference TRBV18 and TRBJ2-3, the complete variable domain reads NAGVMQNPRHLVRRRGQEARLRCSPMKGHSHVYWYRQLPEEGLKFMVYLQKENIIDESGMPKERFSAEFPKEGPSILRIQQVVRGDSAAYFCASSPTGTGLTDTQYFGPGTRLTVL.